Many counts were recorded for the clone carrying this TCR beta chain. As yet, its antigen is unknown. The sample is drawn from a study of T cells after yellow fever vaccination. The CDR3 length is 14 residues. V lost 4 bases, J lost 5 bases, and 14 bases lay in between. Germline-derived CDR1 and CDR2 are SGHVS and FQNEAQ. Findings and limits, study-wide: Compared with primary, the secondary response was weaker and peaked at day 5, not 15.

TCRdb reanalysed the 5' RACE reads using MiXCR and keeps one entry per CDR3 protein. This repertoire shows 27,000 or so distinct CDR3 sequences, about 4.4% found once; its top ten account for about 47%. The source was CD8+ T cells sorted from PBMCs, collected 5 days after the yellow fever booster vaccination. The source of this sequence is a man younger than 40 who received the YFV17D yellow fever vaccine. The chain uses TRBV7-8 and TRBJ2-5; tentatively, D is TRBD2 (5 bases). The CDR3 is CASSSSGTMETQYF. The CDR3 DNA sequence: TGTGCCAGCAGCTCAAGCGGTACTATGGAGACCCAGTACTTC.